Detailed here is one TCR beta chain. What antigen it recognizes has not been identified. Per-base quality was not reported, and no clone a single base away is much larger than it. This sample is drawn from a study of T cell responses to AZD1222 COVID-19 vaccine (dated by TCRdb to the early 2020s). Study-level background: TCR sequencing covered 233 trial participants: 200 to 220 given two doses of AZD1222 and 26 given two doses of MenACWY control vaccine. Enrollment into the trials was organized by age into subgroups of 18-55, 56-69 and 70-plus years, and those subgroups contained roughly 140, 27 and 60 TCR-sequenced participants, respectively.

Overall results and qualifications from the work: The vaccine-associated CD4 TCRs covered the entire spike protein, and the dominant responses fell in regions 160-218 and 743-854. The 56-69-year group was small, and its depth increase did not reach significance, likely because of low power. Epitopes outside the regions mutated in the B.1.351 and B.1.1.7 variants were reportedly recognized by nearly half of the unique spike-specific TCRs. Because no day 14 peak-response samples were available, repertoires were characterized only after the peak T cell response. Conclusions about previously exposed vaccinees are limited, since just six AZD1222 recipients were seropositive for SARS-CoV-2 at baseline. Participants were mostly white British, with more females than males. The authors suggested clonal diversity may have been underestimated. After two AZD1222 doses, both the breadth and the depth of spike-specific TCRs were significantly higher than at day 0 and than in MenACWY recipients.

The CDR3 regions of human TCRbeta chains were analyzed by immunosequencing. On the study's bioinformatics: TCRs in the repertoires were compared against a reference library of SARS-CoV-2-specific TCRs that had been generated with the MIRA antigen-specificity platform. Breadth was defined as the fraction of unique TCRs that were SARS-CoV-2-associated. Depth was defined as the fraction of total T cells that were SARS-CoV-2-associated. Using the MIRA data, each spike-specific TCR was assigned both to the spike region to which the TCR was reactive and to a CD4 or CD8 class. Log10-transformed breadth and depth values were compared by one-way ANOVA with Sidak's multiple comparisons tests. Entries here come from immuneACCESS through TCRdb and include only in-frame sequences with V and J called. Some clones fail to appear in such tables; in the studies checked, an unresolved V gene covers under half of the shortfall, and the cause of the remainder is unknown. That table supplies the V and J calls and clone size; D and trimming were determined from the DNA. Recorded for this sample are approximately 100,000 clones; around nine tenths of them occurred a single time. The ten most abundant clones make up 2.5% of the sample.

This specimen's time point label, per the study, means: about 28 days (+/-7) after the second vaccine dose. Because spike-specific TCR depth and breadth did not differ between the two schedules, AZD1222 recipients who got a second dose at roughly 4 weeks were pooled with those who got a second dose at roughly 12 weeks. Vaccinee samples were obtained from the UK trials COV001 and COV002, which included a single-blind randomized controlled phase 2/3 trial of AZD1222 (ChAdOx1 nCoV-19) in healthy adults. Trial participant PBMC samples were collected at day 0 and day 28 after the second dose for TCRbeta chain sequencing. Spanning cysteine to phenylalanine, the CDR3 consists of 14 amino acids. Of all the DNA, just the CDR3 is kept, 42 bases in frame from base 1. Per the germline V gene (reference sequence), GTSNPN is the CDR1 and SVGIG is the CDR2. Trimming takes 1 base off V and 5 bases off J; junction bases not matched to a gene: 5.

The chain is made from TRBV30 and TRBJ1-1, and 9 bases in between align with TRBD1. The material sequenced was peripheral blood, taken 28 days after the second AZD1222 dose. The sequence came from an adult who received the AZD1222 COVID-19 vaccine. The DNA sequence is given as TGTGCCTGGAGTGGTAGGACAGGGGAAACTGAAGCTTTCTTT. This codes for CAWSGRTGETEAFF.